This paragraph covers one T cell receptor (beta chain) sequence. Which antigen it targets is not known. No much larger clonotype is one base removed from it; base qualities were not supplied. Receptors were amplified or captured by the immunoSEQ multiplex PCR assay. Rearranged TCR beta chain sequences were amplified with the hsTCRB Kit following the manufacturer's protocol. TCRB libraries were sequenced on an Illumina MiSeq. Per the source publication's procedure: The proprietary platform of the kit vendor was used for demultiplexing, trimming and gene mapping. TCRdb retrieved this table from immuneACCESS and kept in-frame rearrangements only. Not all clones are present; in checked studies, unresolved V genes account for under half, and no reason is known for the remainder. V, J and clone size derive from that table, while D and trimming were established from the DNA sequence. For this sample there are tens of thousands of clones; about four fifths appear just once. The ten biggest clones cover 2% to 2.5% of the sample.

The sample comes from a study of a mutant IDH1 vaccine in newly diagnosed glioma (dated by TCRdb to about 2021). About the full investigation: Patients received eight vaccinations in weeks 1, 3, 5, 7, 11, 15, 19 and 23, corresponding to visits V03 through V10. Peripheral blood samples were drawn at six visits, namely V03 (baseline), V05, V07, V10, V12 and V13. Of the roughly 32 patients who were treated, about 60% were male and approximately 38% were female, and the mean age was roughly 40 years. Prior to enrollment, patients had been given standard therapy consisting of radiotherapy alone, temozolomide alone, or radiochemotherapy with temozolomide, with the combination given to most patients. For exploratory analyses, fewer than 30 treated patients had longitudinal TCRB deep sequencing done wherever samples were available. In the chemotherapy-containing groups, vaccination started alongside temozolomide cycles, whereas in patients who had radiotherapy alone it started 4-6 weeks after radiotherapy. Beyond this particular receptor, the publication reports: Changes in the top peripheral T cell clonotypes picked up by TCRB sequencing did not appear to be linked to pseudoprogression. The authors noted that analyses of patient blood samples could not be reproduced because of sample limitations. Immune responses induced by the vaccine were seen in roughly 95% of patients across multiple MHC alleles. Selection of PBMC samples for TCRB deep sequencing was based on availability.

From its cysteine to its phenylalanine, the CDR3 spans 15 amino acids. Only the CDR3 portion is preserved as DNA: 45 bases, with reading frame beginning at the first base. Reading the germline V gene gives CDR1 SGHRS and CDR2 YFSETQ. The germline V and J ends show losses of 1 base and 7 bases respectively, and no gene match explains 4 bases of the junction. Sample time point, as interpreted from the label and publication: week 11, during vaccination. A 20-mer mutant IDH1 peptide at 300 micrograms in Montanide made up each vaccine dose, which was injected subcutaneously together with topical imiquimod. All donors had newly diagnosed IDH1-mutant astrocytomas of WHO grade 3 or 4 that showed loss of nuclear ATRX. The samples were drawn from NOA16, a multicentre, single-arm, open-label phase I trial in Germany that tested a mutant IDH1 peptide vaccine in humans for the first time. Genomic DNA for TCRB sequencing was extracted from EDTA blood using the DNeasy Blood and Tissue Kit.

The sequence was collected from a man between 35 and 55 years old with glioma. Here the chain combines TRBV5-1 and TRBJ2-1; 11 nucleotides in the junction match TRBD2. The specimen was PBMCs, collected from a glioma patient whose treatment included an IDH1 peptide vaccine. The bases are TGCGCCAGCAGCTTGATAGCGGGAGGGTTTAATGAGCAGTTCTTC. The resulting protein is CASSLIAGGFNEQFF.